The following is a T cell receptor beta chain sequence with its context. Its antigen is still unknown. In germline, CDR1 is MRHNA, CDR2 SNTAGT. V was trimmed by 5 bases and J by 2 bases, leaving 12 bases between them. The CDR3 covers 14 residues. Libraries were made from TCR beta cDNA, and they carried unique molecular identifiers. MiXCR, run by TCRdb on the PCR reads, gives a single entry per CDR3 protein. The table shows about 820,000 distinct CDR3 sequences, with about 50% occurring only once. The sample is drawn from a study of post-analysis software for immune sequencing data. Study-wide results and limits: Controls showed lower frequencies than patients for five TRBV segments, and TRBV5-6, TRBV5-1 and TRBV20-1 were among these.

The V gene is TRBV6-4, the J gene TRBJ1-1; possibly TRBD1 for D (5 bases). The specimen was blood. The sequence was collected from a girl between 5 and 17 years old with multiple sclerosis. As DNA, the CDR3 is TGTGCCAGCAGTAGGACACCCTTAAACACTGAAGCTTTCTTT. This encodes CASSRTPLNTEAFF.